This TCR beta chain originates from a study of T-cell memory formation after mild COVID-19. Study results and limitations: Cross-reactive memory seemingly joined, as some responding clones were found in pre-infection memory. Clones shrinking between day 15 and 85 showed a balanced CD4/CD8 split, and those that grew later tilted toward CD4+.

Looked up from germline, CDR1 is SGHTA and CDR2 is FQGNSA. The CDR3 length is 16 residues. V was trimmed by 1 base and J by 1 base, leaving 13 bases between them. TCRdb itself ran the 5' RACE reads through MiXCR, one entry per CDR3 protein. The data hold 500,000 to 650,000 distinct CDR3 sequences, with roughly 22% observed a single time. This clonotype was seen a few times. Its target is not known. This chain links TRBV7-2 with TRBJ2-5; a weak D match, TRBD1 (6 bases). This TCR derives from an adult woman who had mild COVID-19 (a few samples of this study predate the infection). Cell type and time point are not known. Sequenced: PBMCs or a T cell subset sorted from them (not recorded which). The CDR3 DNA is TGTGCCAGCAGCTTAGTTACAGGGCACCCCCAAGAGACCCAGTACTTC. It encodes CASSLVTGHPQETQYF.